These 27 T cell receptor beta chains originate from one sample sequenced in a study of Ad26.COV2.S vaccination and SARS-CoV-2 variants. Assay used: immunoSEQ multiplex PCR; TCRdb lists only in-frame clones, some missing. The sample shows some 450,000 clones, about 90% of them seen only once. Treatment described: 19 received Ad26.COV2.S at low or high dose, single or two shots; about 5 received placebo; per-sample allocation not given. At day 63 after the first vaccine or placebo injection, samples were drawn. The sample in question was peripheral blood, obtained in a trial of Ad26.COV2.S vaccine versus placebo. These receptor sequences come from a person aged 18 to 59 who received the Ad26.COV2.S COVID-19 vaccine or a placebo.

This rearrangement joins TRBV28 to TRBJ2-6, with D possibly being TRBD1 (7 bases). The V gene's germline CDR1 is MDHEN and CDR2 SYDVKM. There are 16 residues in the CDR3. V lost 6 bases, J lost 1 base, and 13 bases lay in between. CDR3 protein: CASRRDRSSGANVLTF. CDR3 sequence (DNA): TGTGCCAGCAGGCGGGACAGATCGTCTGGGGCCAACGTCCTGACTTTC.

This chain links TRBV13 with TRBJ2-7; perhaps TRBD2 as D (5 bases). This CDR3 contains 13 residues. Germline-derived CDR1 and CDR2 are PRHDT and FYEKMQ (reference sequence). V lost 4 bases and J lost 7, with 14 bases in between. CDR3 region: CASSSDDSGEQYF. The DNA of the CDR3 is TGTGCCAGCAGCTCTGACGACTCGGGAGAGCAGTACTTC.

The chain carries TRBV7-2 and TRBJ1-2; weak D call: TRBD1 (6 bases). There are 15 residues in the CDR3. Trimming removed 4 bases at V and 6 bases at J, with 18 bases between. Germline CDR1 is SGHTA and CDR2 is FQGNSA. The CDR3: CASSSSRDIIDGYTF. The CDR3 region has the DNA TGTGCCAGCAGCTCGTCCCGGGACATTATTGATGGCTACACCTTC.

The chain couples TRBV30 to TRBJ1-2; D is unresolved. The CDR3 is 15 residues long. Trimming removed 3 bases from V and 1 base from J, with 15 bases in between. The germline V gene has CDR1 GTSNPN and CDR2 SVGIG (reference sequence). The CDR3 here is CAWRGILGNNYGYTF. The CDR3 DNA reads as TGTGCCTGGAGGGGGATTTTGGGGAATAACTATGGCTACACCTTC.

The chain links TRBV18 to TRBJ2-3, with 11 bases that match TRBD2. Trimming at V came to 2 bases and at J to 6 bases, leaving 4 bases not matched to a gene. CDR3 size: 15 residues. Germline V gives CDR1 KGHSH, CDR2 LQKENI. The CDR3 DNA follows: TGTGCCAGCTCACCAACACTAGCGGGAGATGATACGCAGTATTTT. Translating gives CASSPTLAGDDTQYF.

The V call is TRBV4-3, the J call TRBJ2-1, with D perhaps TRBD2 (6 bases). V was cut by 0 bases and J by 9 bases, with 9 bases left in between. Germline V gene lookup returns CDR1 LGHNA and CDR2 YSLEER. The CDR3 loop spans 13 amino acids. The CDR3 DNA follows: TGCGCCAGCAGCCAAGATCGGGGGAGTGAGCAGTTCTTC. This codes for CASSQDRGSEQFF.

The chain employs TRBV5-8 and TRBJ2-1; 12 nucleotides line up with TRBD2. V lost 2 bases and J lost 0; bases outside the gene matches: 6. The germline CDR1 and CDR2 sequences are SGHTS and YDEGEE. The CDR3 has 18 residues. In DNA, the CDR3 is TGTGCCAGCAGCTTACTAGCGGGAGGCTTAAACTCCTACAATGAGCAGTTCTTC. Its translation is CASSLLAGGLNSYNEQFF.

This clone has just one count. The chain is built from TRBV13 and TRBJ1-6; D is unclear. Germline-derived CDR1 and CDR2 are PRHDT and FYEKMQ (reference sequence). Trimming took off 6 bases at V and 7 bases at J, with 7 bases between the two ends. The CDR3 loop spans 12 amino acids. In DNA, the CDR3 is TGTGCCAGCAGGATTCAGAATTCACCCCTCCACTTT. Its translation is CASRIQNSPLHF. The full variable domain, with the rest looked up from reference TRBV13 and TRBJ1-6, is AAGVIQSPRHLIKEKRETATLKCYPIPRHDTVYWYQQGPGQDPQFLISFYEKMQSDKGSIPDRFSAQQFSDYHSELNMSSLELGDSALYFCASRIQNSPLHFGNGTRLTVT.

V gene TRBV3-1 (or the pseudogene TRBV3-2) combines with J gene TRBJ2-4; possible D gene TRBD1, 7 bases. CDR1 and CDR2 from the germline V gene are LGHDT and YNNKEL (reference sequence). This CDR3 is built from 17 residues. With 3 bases removed from V and 0 bases from J, the gap between germline ends came to 15 bases. Here the CDR3 reads CASSHQRQGLAKNIQYF. CDR3 DNA: TGTGCCAGCAGCCACCAAAGACAGGGACTAGCCAAAAACATTCAGTACTTC.

V is TRBV25-1 and J is TRBJ2-1; 8 bases are a match to TRBD2. The germline gives CDR1 MGHDK, CDR2 SYGVNS. CDR3 size: 17 residues. V was pared by 3 bases and J by 7 bases, with 14 bases of the junction left unmatched. CDR3 nucleotide sequence: TGTGCCAGCAGTGATTCCCCGTTTAGCGGGAATATGAATGAGCAGTTCTTC. It codes for CASSDSPFSGNMNEQFF.

This clone has a handful of counts. The V call is TRBV27, the J call TRBJ2-7; TRBD2 is a possible D gene (5 bases). Trimming removed 3 bases at V and 1 base at J, with 10 bases between. CDR1 and CDR2 (germline): MNHEY, SMNVEV (reference sequence). The CDR3 runs to 14 residues. CDR3 sequence reads: CASSFQRKSYEQYF. The CDR3 DNA sequence: TGTGCCAGCAGTTTCCAGCGGAAGTCCTACGAGCAGTACTTC.

J is TRBJ2-7 and V is TRBV7-2, with 10 bases that match TRBD2. This CDR3 region has 17 residues. J was trimmed by 4 bases and V by 0 bases; bases with no gene match: 9. Germline lookup yields CDR1 SGHTA and CDR2 FQGNSA. The CDR3 here is CASSLAHLAGELYEQYF. CDR3 nucleotide sequence: TGTGCCAGCAGCTTAGCGCATCTAGCGGGAGAACTATACGAGCAGTACTTC.

The chain recombines TRBV11-2 with TRBJ1-4; tentatively, D is TRBD1 (5 bases). The CDR3 covers 15 residues. The germline V and J ends were trimmed by 8 bases and 10 bases, with 23 bases remaining between them. CDR1 SGHAT and CDR2 FQNNGV come from the germline V gene. The CDR3 is CASRPGVGVGSKLFF. CDR3 in DNA: TGTGCCAGCCGGCCGGGGGTTGGGGTCGGTTCAAAACTGTTTTTT.

The chain couples TRBV12-3 or TRBV12-4 to TRBJ2-5; the D is unclear. Deletions cut 5 bases from V and 3 bases from J, with 10 bases between. This CDR3 contains 13 residues. CDR3: CASSGRWEETQYF. The CDR3 DNA follows: TGTGCCAGCAGTGGACGCTGGGAAGAGACCCAGTACTTC.

For the CDR3, the DNA is TGTGCCAGCCCCGTCAGAGAGAACACCGGGGAGCTGTTTTTT. It yields the protein CASPVRENTGELFF. The chain joins TRBV21-1 to TRBJ2-2. TRBV21-1 corresponds to a pseudogene. This CDR3 has 14 amino acids.

The chain recombines TRBV25-1 with TRBJ2-1; tentatively, D is TRBD1 or TRBD2 (6 bases each). The V end lost 3 bases, the J end lost 7 bases, and 10 bases lay between the germline ends. Germline-derived CDR1 and CDR2 are MGHDK and SYGVNS. The CDR3 contains 13 residues. CDR3 bases: TGTGCCAGCAGTGATCGGGGGCGGAATGAGCAGTTCTTC. As protein: CASSDRGRNEQFF.

This chain links TRBV29-1 with TRBJ2-4; D gene unclear. CDR1 and CDR2 from the germline V gene are SQVTM and ANQGSEA. The CDR3 totals 12 residues. The ends were cut back, 5 bases at V and 6 bases at J, with 11 bases in the middle. The CDR3 DNA reads as TGCAGCGTTCGCCCGACGGGAAACATTCAGTACTTC. Translating gives CSVRPTGNIQYF.

V usage is TRBV11-2 and J usage is TRBJ2-7, with unresolved D. This CDR3 is built from 13 residues. Germline V lookup: CDR1 SGHAT, CDR2 FQNNGV. Deletions cut 8 bases from V and 4 bases from J, with 15 bases between. CDR3 protein: CASGRASLYEQYF. Here the CDR3 DNA reads TGTGCCAGCGGACGGGCAAGCTTATACGAGCAGTACTTC.

This clone was observed a single time. In DNA, the CDR3 is TGTGCCAGCAGCAGGGGGGCGGGAGGAAGAAAGACCCAGTACTTC. It translates to CASSRGAGGRKTQYF. The gene calls are TRBV7-8 and TRBJ2-5; TRBD2 agrees at 8 bases. The J segment lost 6 bases and the V segment lost 5 bases, leaving 11 bases of the junction unmatched. The CDR3 runs to 15 residues. Germline values: CDR1 SGHVS, CDR2 FQNEAQ.

The gene calls are TRBV6-7 and TRBJ1-5, with 11 bases matching TRBD1. TRBV6-7 is an ORF for which the function is uncertain. The CDR3 runs to 17 residues. J gave up 3 bases and V 6 bases, and 10 bases lay outside the gene matches. The CDR3 region has the DNA TGTGCCAGCAGCCCCCTGGTGGGACAGGGGGACAATCAGCCCCAGCATTTT. This sequence encodes CASSPLVGQGDNQPQHF.

The chain joins TRBV10-3 to TRBJ2-3; 11 bases agree with TRBD2. The CDR3 consists of 14 residues. In germline, CDR1 is ENHRY, CDR2 SYGVKD. Unmatched junction bases numbered 5, after V lost 5 bases and J lost 7 bases. CDR3 DNA: TGTGCCATCAGTCCCGGGACTAGCGGTAATACGCAGTATTTT. It encodes CAISPGTSGNTQYF.

This chain links TRBV29-1 with TRBJ2-7, with 11 bases that match TRBD2. Losses at the gene ends were 0 bases for V and 4 bases for J; bases not matched to a gene: 8. This CDR3 has 16 amino acids. Per germline, CDR1 SQVTM and CDR2 ANQGSEA. The CDR3 loop reads CSVEDSSGLAEYEQYF. DNA of the CDR3: TGCAGCGTTGAAGATAGCTCGGGACTAGCGGAGTACGAGCAGTACTTC.

A few counts support this clone. The chain uses TRBV2 and TRBJ1-5; TRBD1 aligns across 10 bases. Germline CDR1 reads SNHLY; CDR2 reads FYNNEI. V lost 7 bases to trimming and J lost 6 bases; unmatched junction nucleotides: 6. The CDR3 has 14 amino acids. The CDR3 is CASTLGDRGQPQHF. In DNA form, the CDR3 reads TGTGCCAGCACCCTGGGGGACAGGGGTCAGCCCCAGCATTTT.

This clone was observed a handful of times. The chain links TRBV7-9 to TRBJ1-1; 7 nucleotides line up with TRBD1. The germline V gene has CDR1 SEHNR and CDR2 FQNEAQ (reference sequence). The CDR3 length is 16 residues. J gave up 4 bases and V 0 bases, and 8 bases lay outside the gene matches. For the CDR3, the DNA is TGTGCCAGCAGCTTAGCGGGTCCAGGGGGAGGCACTGAAGCTTTCTTT. Its protein is CASSLAGPGGGTEAFF. The whole variable domain, remainder taken from reference TRBV7-9 and TRBJ1-1, is DTGVSQNPRHKITKRGQNVTFRCDPISEHNRLYWYRQTLGQGPEFLTYFQNEAQLEKSRLLSDRFSAERPKGSFSTLEIQRTEQGDSAMYLCASSLAGPGGGTEAFFGQGTRLTVV.

This chain connects TRBV6-2 or TRBV6-3 to TRBJ1-5; 10 bases align to TRBD1. The CDR3 runs to 16 residues. In germline, CDR1 is MNHEY, CDR2 SVGEGT. The V gene end was trimmed by 4 bases and the J gene end by 4 bases; junction bases not matched to a gene: 7. CDR3 in DNA: TGTGCCAGCAGTTCGGACAGGGGGTTTTGGAATCAGCCCCAGCATTTT. Residues: CASSSDRGFWNQPQHF.

The V call is TRBV3-1 (or the pseudogene TRBV3-2), the J call TRBJ1-3, with no clear D. Germline loops: CDR1 LGHDT, CDR2 YNNKEL (reference sequence). The length of the CDR3 is 14 residues. Trimming stripped 0 bases from V and 3 bases from J, with 6 bases between. CDR3 residues: CASSQDWDGNTIYF. The CDR3, as DNA: TGTGCCAGCAGCCAAGATTGGGATGGAAACACCATATATTTT.

The rearrangement links TRBV9 to TRBJ2-1; D might be TRBD1 or TRBD2, each matching 5 bases. Trimming shortened V by 2 bases and J by 4 bases, and 13 bases separated the two germline ends. Germline assignment: CDR1 SGDLS and CDR2 YYNGEE. CDR3 length: 15 residues. CDR3 DNA: TGTGCCAGCAGCGTCTCCGGGACGGGGTACAATGAGCAGTTCTTC. It translates to CASSVSGTGYNEQFF.